Following are 15 T cell receptor beta chains from one sample sequenced in a study of cytomegalovirus exposure and HLA in healthy donors. Researchers ran the PCR with 60 Vbeta and 13 Jbeta primers. Libraries were prepared by immunoSEQ multiplex PCR; TCRdb keeps only in-frame clonotypes and omits some of them. The sample includes tens of thousands of clones, roughly 80% of them seen just once. The material sequenced was PBMCs. The receptors derive from a girl aged 2-10 years in good health and CMV-seropositive.

The rearrangement uses TRBV30 and TRBJ2-5; TRBD2 matches 11 bases. The trim removed 3 bases at V and 4 bases at J, leaving 1 base unmatched. The CDR3 has 13 amino acids. Germline V CDR1 and CDR2: GTSNPN, SVGIG (reference sequence). CDR3 sequence reads: CAWRGLAGETQYF. CDR3 nucleotides: TGTGCCTGGAGAGGACTAGCGGGAGAGACCCAGTACTTC.

The V gene is TRBV28, the J gene TRBJ1-4, with D possibly matching TRBD1 (6 bases). This CDR3 has 15 amino acids. Between the trimmed V and J ends, which lost 4 bases and 4 bases, there was a span of 13 bases. Germline V gene data show CDR1 as MDHEN and CDR2 as SYDVKM. The DNA for the CDR3 is TGTGCCAGCAGTTATCGACAGGCTTTTAATGAAAAACTGTTTTTT. Translated, it gives CASSYRQAFNEKLFF.

The V gene is TRBV15, the J gene TRBJ1-5, with TRBD1 matching over 10 bases. V dropped 5 bases and J dropped 10; count of bases not matched to a gene: 8. CDR1 is LNHNV, CDR2 YYDKDF, per germline (reference sequence). The CDR3 is 14 residues long. Here the CDR3 DNA reads TGTGCCACCAGCGTCGGGACAGGGGAATTTCCCCAGCATTTT. Its translation: CATSVGTGEFPQHF.

The J gene is TRBJ2-1, the V gene TRBV6-5; the match to TRBD2 covers 7 bases. This CDR3 is 11 amino acids long. Trimming removed 2 bases from V and 12 bases from J; junction bases left unmatched: 1. Per germline, CDR1 MNHEY and CDR2 SVGAGI. For the CDR3, the DNA is TGTGCCAGCAGTTACCTAGCGGCGCAGTTCTTC. Encoded protein: CASSYLAAQFF.

The V call is TRBV28, the J call TRBJ1-2; 9 bases line up with TRBD1. V shed 3 bases, J shed 13 bases, and the junction held 15 bases outside the gene matches. Germline CDR1 and CDR2: MDHEN and SYDVKM. The CDR3 totals 15 residues. The CDR3 loop reads CASSLLWDRDVLLTF. The CDR3 nucleotides read TGTGCCAGCAGTTTGTTATGGGACAGGGACGTCTTGCTCACCTTC.

The V and J genes are TRBV4-1 and TRBJ2-7, with D uncertain. Trimming left V 2 bases short and J 4 bases short, with 15 bases between. The CDR3 is 15 amino acids. Germline CDR1 MGHRA, CDR2 YSYEKL. In nucleotides, the CDR3 is TGCGCCAGCAGCCAACGAAACGCAGGAAGGTACGAGCAGTACTTC. This sequence encodes CASSQRNAGRYEQYF.

The V call is TRBV29-1, the J call TRBJ2-7; TRBD2 matches 14 bases. The length of the CDR3 is 17 residues. Trimming took 0 bases from V and 7 from J; bases not matched to a gene: 11. Germline V gene sequence: CDR1 SQVTM, CDR2 ANQGSEA. Written as DNA, the CDR3 is TGCAGCGTTGAAGAACGGACTAGCGGGAGGCCCGAGAGGGAGCAGTACTTC. It yields the protein CSVEERTSGRPEREQYF.

The chain links TRBV27 to TRBJ2-7; weak D call: TRBD1 (7 bases). V was clipped by 5 bases and J by 1 base, with 12 bases between them. CDR3 size: 14 residues. Germline V CDR1 and CDR2: MNHEY, SMNVEV (reference sequence). Here the CDR3 DNA reads TGTGCCAGCAGTCTGACAGGGAGGTCCTACGAGCAGTACTTC. Its translation: CASSLTGRSYEQYF.

The rearrangement uses TRBV7-3 and TRBJ2-7; the match to TRBD1 covers 8 bases. Germline trimming cut 5 bases from V and 7 bases from J; bases unmatched to any gene: 16. Looked up from germline, CDR1 is SGHTA and CDR2 is FQGTGA. CDR3 length equals 16 residues. CDR3 bases: TGTGCCAGCAGCCCCTGTCCGGCAGGGGGCCCGCTAGAGCAGTACTTC. Its translation is CASSPCPAGGPLEQYF. Full variable domain (remainder filled in from reference TRBV7-3 and TRBJ2-7): GAGVSQTPSNKVTEKGKYVELRCDPISGHTALYWYRQSLGQGPEFLIYFQGTGAADDSGLPNDRFFAVRPEGSVSTLKIQRTERGDSAVYLCASSPCPAGGPLEQYFGPGTRLTVT.

V gene TRBV10-3 combines with J gene TRBJ1-4; TRBD1 might be the D (5 bases). V shed 8 bases and J shed 7 bases, with 11 bases lying between them. In germline, CDR1 is ENHRY, CDR2 SYGVKD. CDR3 length equals 12 residues. In DNA, the CDR3 is TGTGCCATCGGGGCTGAAACTGAAAAACTGTTTTTT. Residues: CAIGAETEKLFF.

This clone was seen just once. This chain uses TRBV1 with TRBJ2-1; the table's TRBD2 call for D was not verified on the DNA. TRBV1 is annotated as a pseudogene. This CDR3 region has 17 residues. CDR3 residues: CTSSQPRASPSYNEQFF. CDR3 nucleotide sequence: TGCACCAGCAGCCAGCCGCGGGCCAGCCCCTCCTACAATGAGCAGTTCTTC.

The CDR3 loop is CASSEIGAGGAHEQYF. The CDR3, as DNA: TGTGCCAGCAGTGAAATCGGCGCAGGGGGTGCCCACGAGCAGTACTTC. The rearrangement uses TRBV2 and TRBJ2-7; 7 positions match TRBD1. CDR3 length equals 16 residues. The V segment lost 2 bases and the J segment 5 bases; nucleotides outside the gene matches: 12. Germline V gene data show CDR1 as SNHLY and CDR2 as FYNNEI.

V is TRBV11-1 and J is TRBJ2-3, with D maybe TRBD2 (5 bases). The CDR3 has 16 amino acids. Germline values: CDR1 SGHAT, CDR2 FQDESV (reference sequence). Trimming shortened V by 5 bases and J by 3 bases, and 18 bases separated the two germline ends. The CDR3 spells CASSPTGILSTDTQYF. The CDR3 DNA reads TGTGCCAGCAGCCCGACGGGGATATTGAGTACAGATACGCAGTATTTT.

The J gene is TRBJ2-6, the V gene TRBV4-3; D unclear. This CDR3 comprises 16 residues. V lost 3 bases and J lost 0, with 9 bases in between. Germline V gene data show CDR1 as LGHNA and CDR2 as YSLEER. The CDR3 nucleotides are TGCGCCAGCAGCCAGCGCGGTAACTCTGGGGCCAACGTCCTGACTTTC. It encodes CASSQRGNSGANVLTF.

The gene calls are TRBV19 and TRBJ1-1; a weak D match, TRBD1 (6 bases). The germline gives CDR1 LNHDA, CDR2 SQIVND (reference sequence). The V end was cut by 3 bases, the J end by 6 bases, with 14 bases between. The CDR3 has 14 amino acids. The CDR3 DNA reads TGTGCCAGTAGTATTTCAGGGGCACCGGCTGAAGCTTTCTTT. Translation gives CASSISGAPAEAFF.